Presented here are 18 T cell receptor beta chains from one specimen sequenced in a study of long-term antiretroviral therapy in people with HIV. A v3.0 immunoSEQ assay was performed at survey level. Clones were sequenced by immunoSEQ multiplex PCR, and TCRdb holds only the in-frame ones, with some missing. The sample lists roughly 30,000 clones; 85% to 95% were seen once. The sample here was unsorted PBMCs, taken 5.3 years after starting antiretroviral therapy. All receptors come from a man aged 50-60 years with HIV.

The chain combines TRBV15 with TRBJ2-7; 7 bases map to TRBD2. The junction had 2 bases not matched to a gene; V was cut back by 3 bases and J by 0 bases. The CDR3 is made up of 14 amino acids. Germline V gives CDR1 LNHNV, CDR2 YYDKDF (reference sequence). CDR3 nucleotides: TGTGCCACCAGCAGGGGGGGGACCTCCTACGAGCAGTACTTC. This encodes CATSRGGTSYEQYF. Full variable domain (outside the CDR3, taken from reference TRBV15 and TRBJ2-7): DAMVIQNPRYQVTQFGKPVTLSCSQTLNHNVMYWYQQKSSQAPKLLFHYYDKDFNNEADTPDNFQSRRPNTSFCFLDIRSPGLGDTAMYLCATSRGGTSYEQYFGPGTRLTVT.

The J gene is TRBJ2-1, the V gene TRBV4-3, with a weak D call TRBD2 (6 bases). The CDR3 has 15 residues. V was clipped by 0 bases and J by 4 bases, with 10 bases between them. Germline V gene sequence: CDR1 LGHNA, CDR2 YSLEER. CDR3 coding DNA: TGCGCCAGCAGCCAAGAAAGCGGGCCTTACAATGAGCAGTTCTTC. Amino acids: CASSQESGPYNEQFF.

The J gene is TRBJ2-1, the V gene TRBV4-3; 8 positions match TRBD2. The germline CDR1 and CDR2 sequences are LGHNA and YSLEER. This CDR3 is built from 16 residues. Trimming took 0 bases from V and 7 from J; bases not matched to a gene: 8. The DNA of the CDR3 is TGCGCCAGCAGCCAAGATGAGCGGGGGCTTCGGAATGAGCAGTTCTTC. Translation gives CASSQDERGLRNEQFF.

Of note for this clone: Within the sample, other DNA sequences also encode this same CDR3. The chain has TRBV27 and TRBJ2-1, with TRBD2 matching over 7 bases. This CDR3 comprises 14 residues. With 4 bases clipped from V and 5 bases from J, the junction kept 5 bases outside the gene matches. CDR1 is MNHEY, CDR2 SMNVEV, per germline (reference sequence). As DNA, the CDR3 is TGTGCCAGCAGTTGGGGGGGGGTGGACAATGAGCAGTTCTTC. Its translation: CASSWGGVDNEQFF.

The CDR3 nucleotides read TGTGCCATCAGTGAGTCGGGGGACTCTGAAGCTTTCTTT. It codes for CAISESGDSEAFF. This chain connects TRBV10-3 to TRBJ1-1, with D possibly matching TRBD1 (5 bases). Germline V lookup: CDR1 ENHRY, CDR2 SYGVKD. This CDR3 is built from 13 residues. The ends were cut back, 0 bases at V and 6 bases at J, with 8 bases in the middle.

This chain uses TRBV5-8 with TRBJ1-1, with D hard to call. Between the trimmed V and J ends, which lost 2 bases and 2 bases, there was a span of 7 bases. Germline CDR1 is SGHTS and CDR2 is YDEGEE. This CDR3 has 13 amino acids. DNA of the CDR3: TGTGCCAGCAGCTTACTCCTAAACACTGAAGCTTTCTTT. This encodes CASSLLLNTEAFF.

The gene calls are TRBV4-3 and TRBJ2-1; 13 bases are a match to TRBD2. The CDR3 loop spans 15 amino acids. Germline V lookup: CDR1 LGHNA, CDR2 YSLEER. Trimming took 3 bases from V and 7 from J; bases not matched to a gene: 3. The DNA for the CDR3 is TGCGCCAGCAGCCAGGGGACTAGCGGGACTAATGAGCAGTTCTTC. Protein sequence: CASSQGTSGTNEQFF.

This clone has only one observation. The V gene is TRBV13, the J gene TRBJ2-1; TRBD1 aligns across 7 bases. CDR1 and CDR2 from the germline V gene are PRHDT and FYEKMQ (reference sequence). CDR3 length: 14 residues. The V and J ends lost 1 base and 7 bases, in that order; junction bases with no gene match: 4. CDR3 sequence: CASSLEEQGNEQFF. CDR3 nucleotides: TGTGCCAGCAGCTTAGAGGAACAGGGGAATGAGCAGTTCTTC.

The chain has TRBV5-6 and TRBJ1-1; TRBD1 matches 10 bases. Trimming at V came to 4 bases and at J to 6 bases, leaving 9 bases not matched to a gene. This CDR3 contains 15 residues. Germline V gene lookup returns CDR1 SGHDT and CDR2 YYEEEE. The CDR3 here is CASSGSTGGWSEAFF. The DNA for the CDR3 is TGTGCCAGCAGCGGATCGACAGGGGGCTGGTCTGAAGCTTTCTTT.

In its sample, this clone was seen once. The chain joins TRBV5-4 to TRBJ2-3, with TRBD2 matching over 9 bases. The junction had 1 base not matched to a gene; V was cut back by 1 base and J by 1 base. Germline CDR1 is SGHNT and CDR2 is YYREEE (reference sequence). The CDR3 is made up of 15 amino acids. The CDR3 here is CASSLLAGGTDTQYF. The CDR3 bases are TGTGCCAGCAGCTTGTTAGCGGGGGGCACAGATACGCAGTATTTT.

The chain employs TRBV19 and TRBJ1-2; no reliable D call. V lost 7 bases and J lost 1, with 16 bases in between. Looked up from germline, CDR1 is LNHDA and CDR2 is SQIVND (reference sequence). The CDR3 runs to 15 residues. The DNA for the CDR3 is TGTGCCAGTACCCTCACCTCGACAAATAACTATGGCTACACCTTC. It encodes CASTLTSTNNYGYTF.

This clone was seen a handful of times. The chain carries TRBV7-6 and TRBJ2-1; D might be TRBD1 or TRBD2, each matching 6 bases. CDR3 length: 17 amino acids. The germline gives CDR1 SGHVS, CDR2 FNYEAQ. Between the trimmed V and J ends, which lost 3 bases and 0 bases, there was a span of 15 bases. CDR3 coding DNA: TGTGCCAGCAGCTTGTCCGGAGGGGGTTTCTCCTACAATGAGCAGTTCTTC. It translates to CASSLSGGGFSYNEQFF. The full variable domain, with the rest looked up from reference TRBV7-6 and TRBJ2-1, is GAGVSQSPRYKVTKRGQDVALRCDPISGHVSLYWYRQALGQGPEFLTYFNYEAQQDKSGLPNDRFSAERPEGSISTLTIQRTEQRDSAMYRCASSLSGGGFSYNEQFFGPGTRLTVL.

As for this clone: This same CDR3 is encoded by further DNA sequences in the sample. CDR3 loop: CASSPQGGTEAFF. CDR3 DNA sequence: TGTGCCAGCTCACCTCAGGGAGGCACTGAAGCTTTCTTT. This rearrangement joins TRBV18 to TRBJ1-1; the D gene is possibly TRBD1 (5 bases). The germline CDR1 and CDR2 sequences are KGHSH and LQKENI. The CDR3 extends over 13 amino acids. V was trimmed by 3 bases and J by 4 bases, leaving 9 bases between them.

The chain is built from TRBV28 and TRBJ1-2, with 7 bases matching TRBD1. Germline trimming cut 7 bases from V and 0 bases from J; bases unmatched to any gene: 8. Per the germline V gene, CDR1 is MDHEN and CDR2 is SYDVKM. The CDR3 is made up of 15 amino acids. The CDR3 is CASIYSGQPNYGYTF. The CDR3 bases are TGTGCCAGCATCTACTCGGGACAGCCTAACTATGGCTACACCTTC.

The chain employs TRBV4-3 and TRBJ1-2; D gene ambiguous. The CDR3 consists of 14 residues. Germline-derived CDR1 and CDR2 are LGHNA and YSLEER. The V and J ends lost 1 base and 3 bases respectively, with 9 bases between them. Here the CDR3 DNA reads TGCGCCAGCAGCCAAGGTTCAGCCGACTATGGCTACACCTTC. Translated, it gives CASSQGSADYGYTF.

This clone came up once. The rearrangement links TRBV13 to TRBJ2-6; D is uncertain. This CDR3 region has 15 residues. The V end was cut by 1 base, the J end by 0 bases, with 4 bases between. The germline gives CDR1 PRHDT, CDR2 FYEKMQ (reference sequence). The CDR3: CASSLVLSGANVLTF. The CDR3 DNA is TGTGCCAGCAGCTTAGTCCTCTCTGGGGCCAACGTCCTGACTTTC.

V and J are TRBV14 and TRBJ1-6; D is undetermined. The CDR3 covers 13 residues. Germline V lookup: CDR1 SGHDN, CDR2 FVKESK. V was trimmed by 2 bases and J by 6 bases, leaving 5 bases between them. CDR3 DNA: TGTGCCAGCAGCCAATGGGTTAATTCACCCCTCCACTTT. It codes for CASSQWVNSPLHF.

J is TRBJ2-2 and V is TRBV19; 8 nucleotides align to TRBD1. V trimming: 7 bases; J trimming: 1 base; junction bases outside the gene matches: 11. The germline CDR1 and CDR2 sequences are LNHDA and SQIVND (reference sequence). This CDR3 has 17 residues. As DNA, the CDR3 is TGTGCCAGTACCGATCCCAGGGGACAGGTGAACACCGGGGAGCTGTTTTTT. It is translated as CASTDPRGQVNTGELFF. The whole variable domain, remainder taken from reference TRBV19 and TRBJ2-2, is DGGITQSPKYLFRKEGQNVTLSCEQNLNHDAMYWYRQDPGQGLRLIYYSQIVNDFQKGDIAEGYSVSREKKESFPLTVTSAQKNPTAFYLCASTDPRGQVNTGELFFGEGSRLTVL.